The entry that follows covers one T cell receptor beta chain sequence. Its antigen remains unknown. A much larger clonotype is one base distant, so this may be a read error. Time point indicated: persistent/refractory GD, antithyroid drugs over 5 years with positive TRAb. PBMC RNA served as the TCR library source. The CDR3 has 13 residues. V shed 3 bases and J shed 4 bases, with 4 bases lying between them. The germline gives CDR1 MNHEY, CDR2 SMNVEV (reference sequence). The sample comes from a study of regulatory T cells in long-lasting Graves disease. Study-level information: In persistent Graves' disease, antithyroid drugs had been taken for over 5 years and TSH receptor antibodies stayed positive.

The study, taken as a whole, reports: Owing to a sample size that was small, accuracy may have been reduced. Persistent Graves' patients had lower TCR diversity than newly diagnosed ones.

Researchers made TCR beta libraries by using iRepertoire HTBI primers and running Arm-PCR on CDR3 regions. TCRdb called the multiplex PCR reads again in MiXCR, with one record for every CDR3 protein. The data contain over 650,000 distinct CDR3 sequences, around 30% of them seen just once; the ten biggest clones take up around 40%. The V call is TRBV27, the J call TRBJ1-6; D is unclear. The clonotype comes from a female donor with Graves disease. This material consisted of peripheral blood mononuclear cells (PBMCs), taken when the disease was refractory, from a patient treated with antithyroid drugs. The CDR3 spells CASSFGYNSPLHF. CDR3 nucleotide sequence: TGTGCCAGCAGTTTCGGTTATAATTCACCCCTCCACTTT.